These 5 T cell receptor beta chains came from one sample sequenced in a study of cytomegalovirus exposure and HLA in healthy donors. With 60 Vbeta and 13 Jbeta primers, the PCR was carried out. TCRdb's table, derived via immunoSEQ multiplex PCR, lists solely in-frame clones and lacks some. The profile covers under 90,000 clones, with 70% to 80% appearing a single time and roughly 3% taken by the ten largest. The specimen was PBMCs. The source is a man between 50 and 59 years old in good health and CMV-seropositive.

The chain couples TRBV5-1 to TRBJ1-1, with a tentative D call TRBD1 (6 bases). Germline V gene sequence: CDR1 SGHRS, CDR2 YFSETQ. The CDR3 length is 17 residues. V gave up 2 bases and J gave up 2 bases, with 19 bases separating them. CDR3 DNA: TGCGCCAGCAGCTTTCGTTTATACGGACAGCCAAACACTGAAGCTTTCTTT. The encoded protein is CASSFRLYGQPNTEAFF.

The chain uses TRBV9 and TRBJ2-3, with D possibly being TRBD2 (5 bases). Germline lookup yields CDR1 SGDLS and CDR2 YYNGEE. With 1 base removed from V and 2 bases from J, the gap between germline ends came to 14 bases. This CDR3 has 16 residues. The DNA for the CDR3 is TGTGCCAGCAGCGTATATCCCAAACGGGACACAGATACGCAGTATTTT. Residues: CASSVYPKRDTDTQYF. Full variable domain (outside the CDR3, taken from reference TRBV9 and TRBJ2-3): DSGVTQTPKHLITATGQRVTLRCSPRSGDLSVYWYQQSLDQGLQFLIQYYNGEERAKGNILERFSAQQFPDLHSELNLSSLELGDSALYFCASSVYPKRDTDTQYFGPGTRLTVL.

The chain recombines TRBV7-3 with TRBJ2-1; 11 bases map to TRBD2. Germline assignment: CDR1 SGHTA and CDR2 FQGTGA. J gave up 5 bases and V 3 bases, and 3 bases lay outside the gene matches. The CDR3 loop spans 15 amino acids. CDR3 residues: CASSLTSGANNEQFF. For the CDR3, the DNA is TGTGCCAGCAGCTTGACTAGCGGGGCCAACAATGAGCAGTTCTTC.

The CDR3 spells CAWSAPGEQFF. In nucleotides, the CDR3 is TGTGCCTGGAGTGCCCCCGGTGAGCAGTTCTTC. The V call is TRBV30, the J call TRBJ2-1; D remains unclear. The CDR3 sequence is 11 residues long. Trimming stripped 1 base from V and 9 bases from J, with 7 bases between. Germline V lookup: CDR1 GTSNPN, CDR2 SVGIG (reference sequence).

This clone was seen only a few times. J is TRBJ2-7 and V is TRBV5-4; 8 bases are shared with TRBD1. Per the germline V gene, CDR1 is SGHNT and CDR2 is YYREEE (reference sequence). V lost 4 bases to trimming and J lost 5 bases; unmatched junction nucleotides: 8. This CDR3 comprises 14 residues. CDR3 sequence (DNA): TGTGCCAGCAGCCGGACAGGGATGGAGGACGAGCAGTACTTC. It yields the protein CASSRTGMEDEQYF.